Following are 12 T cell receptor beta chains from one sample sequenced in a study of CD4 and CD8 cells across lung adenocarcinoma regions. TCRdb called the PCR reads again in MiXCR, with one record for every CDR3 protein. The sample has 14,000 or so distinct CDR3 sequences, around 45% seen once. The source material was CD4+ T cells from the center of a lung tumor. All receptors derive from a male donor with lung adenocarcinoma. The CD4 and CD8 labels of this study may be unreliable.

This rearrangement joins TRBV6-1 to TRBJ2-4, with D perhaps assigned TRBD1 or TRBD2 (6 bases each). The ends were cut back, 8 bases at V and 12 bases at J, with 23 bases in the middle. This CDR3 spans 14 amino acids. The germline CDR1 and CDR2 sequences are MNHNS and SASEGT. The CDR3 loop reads CASRRGRDQDTQYF. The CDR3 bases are TGTGCCAGCCGCCGGGGGCGTGACCAAGACACTCAGTACTTC.

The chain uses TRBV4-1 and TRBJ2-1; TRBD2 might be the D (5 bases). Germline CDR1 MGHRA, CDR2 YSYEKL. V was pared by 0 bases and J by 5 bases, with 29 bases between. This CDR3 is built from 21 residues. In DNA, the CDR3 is TGCGCCAGCAGCCAAGAATTTTGGGGAGTCCGATTCTCCAAGGGAAACAATGAGCAGTTCTTC. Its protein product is CASSQEFWGVRFSKGNNEQFF.

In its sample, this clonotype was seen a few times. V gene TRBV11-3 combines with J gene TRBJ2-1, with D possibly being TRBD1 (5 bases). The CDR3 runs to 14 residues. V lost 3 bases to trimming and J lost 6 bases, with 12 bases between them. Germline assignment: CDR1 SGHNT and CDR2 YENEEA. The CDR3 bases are TGTGCCAGCAGCTTTGAACAGGATGGCAATGAGCAGTTCTTC. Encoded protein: CASSFEQDGNEQFF.

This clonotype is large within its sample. This CDR3 reads CASSEASGSPDTQYF. CDR3 nucleotide sequence: TGTGCCAGCAGTGAAGCTAGCGGGAGCCCAGATACGCAGTATTTT. This sequence joins TRBV6-1 and TRBJ2-3, with 9 bases fitting TRBD2. The CDR3 is 15 residues long. The germline V gene has CDR1 MNHNS and CDR2 SASEGT. V shed 0 bases, J shed 4 bases, and the junction held 2 bases outside the gene matches.

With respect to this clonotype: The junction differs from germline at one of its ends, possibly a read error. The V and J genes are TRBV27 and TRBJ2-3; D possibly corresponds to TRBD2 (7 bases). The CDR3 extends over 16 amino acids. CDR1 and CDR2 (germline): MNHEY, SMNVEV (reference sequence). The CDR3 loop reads CASSPLRGRAKDTQYF. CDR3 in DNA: TGTGCCAGCAGTCCGCTTAGGGGGAGGGCCAAGGATACGCAGTACTTT.

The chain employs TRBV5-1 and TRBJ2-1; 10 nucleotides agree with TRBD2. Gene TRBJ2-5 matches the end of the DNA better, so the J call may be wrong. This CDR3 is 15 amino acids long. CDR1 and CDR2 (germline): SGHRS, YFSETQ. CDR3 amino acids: CASSPGTSVQETQYF. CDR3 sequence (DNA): TGCGCCAGCAGCCCCGGGACTAGCGTCCAAGAGACCCAGTACTTC.

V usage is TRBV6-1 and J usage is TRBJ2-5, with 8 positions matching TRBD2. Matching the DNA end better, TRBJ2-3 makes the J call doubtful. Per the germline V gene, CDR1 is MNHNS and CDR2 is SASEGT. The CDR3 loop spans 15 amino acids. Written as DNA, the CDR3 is TGTGCCAGGGGTAGCGGGGCCCGTGACGAAGATACGCAGTATTTT. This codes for CARGSGARDEDTQYF.

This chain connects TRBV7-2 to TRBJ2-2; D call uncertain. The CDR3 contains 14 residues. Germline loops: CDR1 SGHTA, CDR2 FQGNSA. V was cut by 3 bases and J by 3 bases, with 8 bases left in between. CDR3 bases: TGTGCCAGCAGCTTGGGCGGCGACACCGGGGAGCTGTTTTTT. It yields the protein CASSLGGDTGELFF.

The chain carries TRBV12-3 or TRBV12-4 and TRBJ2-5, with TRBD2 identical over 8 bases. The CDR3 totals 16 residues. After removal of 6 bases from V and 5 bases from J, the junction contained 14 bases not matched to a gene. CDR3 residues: CASSNSGLGFVETQYF. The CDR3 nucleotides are TGTGCCAGCAGCAATTCGGGACTAGGTTTCGTCGAGACCCAGTACTTC.

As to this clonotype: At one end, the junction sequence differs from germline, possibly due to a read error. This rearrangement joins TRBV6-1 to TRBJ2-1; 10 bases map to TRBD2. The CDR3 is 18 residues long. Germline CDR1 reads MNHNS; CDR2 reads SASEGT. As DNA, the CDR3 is TGTGCCAGCAGTGAAGCGGCCGCTAGCGGGAGTGTGGCAGATACCCAGTATTTC. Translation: CASSEAAASGSVADTQYF.

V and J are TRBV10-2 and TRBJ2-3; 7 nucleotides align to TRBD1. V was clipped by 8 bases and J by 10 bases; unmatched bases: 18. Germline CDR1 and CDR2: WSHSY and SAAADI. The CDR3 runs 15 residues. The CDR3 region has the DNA TGCGCCAGCTGCCCCCAGGCAGTGGGCACAGGGGCGCAGTATTTT. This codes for CASCPQAVGTGAQYF.

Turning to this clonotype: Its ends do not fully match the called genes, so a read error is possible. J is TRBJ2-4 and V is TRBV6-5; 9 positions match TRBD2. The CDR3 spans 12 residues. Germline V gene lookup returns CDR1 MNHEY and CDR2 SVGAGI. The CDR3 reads CASSYPIAGEFF. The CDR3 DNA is TGTGCCAGCAGTTACCCCATAGCGGGAGAGTTCTTC.